The rows below give T cell receptor beta chains drawn from one sample of a study of blood T cell repertoires in COVID-19. Profiling relied on immunoSEQ multiplex PCR, and the TCRdb table lists in-frame clones only, not all of them. The sample yields about 73,000 clones, 89% seen once. Source material: peripheral blood. The receptor source for this set is a man older than 75 with acute or convalescent COVID-19. Each CDR3 is given with its conserved first and last residue. The order of the fields is V gene, clone size, J gene, D gene, CDR3 protein, CDR3 DNA. D genes are given only for firm matches. Part of the rows lack a size; the others show once, few, many or a class for expanded clones.

TRBV30	-	TRBJ2-5	-	CAWSVSGKETQYF	TGTGCCTGGAGTGTATCCGGGAAAGAGACCCAGTACTTC
TRBV18	-	TRBJ1-1	-	CASSAQQVQNTEAFF	TGTGCCAGCTCAGCCCAACAGGTACAGAACACTGAAGCTTTCTTT
TRBV5-4	-	TRBJ2-4	-	CASSLSVPRGRAKNIQYF	TGTGCCAGCAGCTTGAGTGTACCCAGGGGGAGGGCCAAAAACATTCAGTACTTC
TRBV5-1	-	TRBJ2-5	TRBD2	CASSPGTSGSSETQYF	TGCGCCAGCAGCCCGGGGACTAGCGGGAGCTCGGAGACCCAGTACTTC
TRBV11-2	-	TRBJ1-1	-	CASSPGVNTEAFF	TGTGCCAGCAGCCCAGGGGTGAACACTGAAGCTTTCTTT
TRBV19	-	TRBJ2-7	-	CASSILGASYEQYF	TGTGCCAGTAGTATATTGGGGGCCTCCTACGAGCAGTACTTC
TRBV6-6	-	TRBJ2-3	TRBD1	CASRAGTGGDTQYF	TGTGCCAGCAGAGCCGGGACAGGGGGAGATACGCAGTATTTT
TRBV24-1	-	TRBJ2-2	TRBD2	CATSHPGRDGTGELFF	TGTGCCACCAGTCACCCGGGGAGGGATGGGACCGGGGAGCTGTTTTTT
TRBV19	-	TRBJ1-5	TRBD1	CASRKDRDGINRPQHF	TGTGCCAGTAGAAAGGACAGGGACGGAATCAACCGGCCCCAGCATTTT
TRBV2	-	TRBJ2-7	-	CASSGAGYEQYF	TGTGCCAGCAGTGGGGCAGGGTACGAGCAGTACTTC
TRBV19	-	TRBJ1-5	TRBD1	CASRLGGGPVNQPQHF	TGTGCCAGTAGGCTAGGGGGCGGACCAGTAAATCAGCCCCAGCATTTT
TRBV27	-	TRBJ2-3	-	CASSWRASTDTQYF	TGTGCCAGCAGTTGGCGGGCCAGCACAGATACGCAGTATTTT
TRBV12-3/TRBV12-4	-	TRBJ1-6	TRBD1	CASSPGGNSPLHF	TGTGCCAGCAGCCCAGGGGGAAATTCACCCCTCCACTTT
TRBV10-3	-	TRBJ1-5	-	CATAEGRNQPQHF	TGTGCCACCGCCGAGGGTCGCAATCAGCCCCAGCATTTT
TRBV7-8	-	TRBJ2-3	-	CASSLRRGQDTQYF	TGTGCCAGCAGCTTAAGGCGGGGTCAAGATACGCAGTATTTT
TRBV5-4	-	TRBJ2-7	-	CASTLAGGPTEQYF	TGTGCCAGCACCCTAGCCGGAGGGCCTACGGAGCAGTACTTC
TRBV2	-	TRBJ2-3	TRBD2	CASALAGITDTQYF	TGTGCCAGCGCACTAGCGGGGATCACAGATACGCAGTATTTT
TRBV2	-	TRBJ1-6	-	CASTFQGPNSPLHF	TGTGCCAGCACTTTTCAGGGGCCGAATTCACCCCTCCACTTT
TRBV5-1	-	TRBJ1-4	-	CASSLAGMNEKLFF	TGCGCCAGCAGCTTAGCAGGCATGAATGAAAAACTGTTTTTT
TRBV5-4	-	TRBJ1-2	TRBD1	CASSLPDRGRFGYTF	TGTGCCAGCAGCTTGCCGGACAGGGGGCGATTTGGCTACACCTTC
TRBV12-2	-	TRBJ2-7	-	CASRLASAGTTYEQYF	TGTGCAAGTCGCTTAGCGTCGGCAGGAACAACCTACGAGCAGTACTTC
TRBV2	-	TRBJ2-2	TRBD2	CASKTGRAGELFF	TGTGCCAGTAAAACCGGGAGGGCCGGGGAGCTGTTTTTT
TRBV21-1	-	TRBJ1-6	-	CASSPKGRTAPNSPLHF	TGTGCCAGCAGCCCCAAGGGGAGGACCGCACCTAATTCACCCCTCCACTTT
TRBV19	-	TRBJ2-2	-	CASISMGGYPGELFF	TGTGCCAGTATTAGCATGGGGGGTTATCCCGGGGAGCTGTTTTTT
TRBV5-1	once	TRBJ2-2	-	CASSWGGVSNTGELFF	TGCGCCAGCAGCTGGGGCGGGGTCTCGAACACCGGGGAGCTGTTTTTT
TRBV5-1	-	TRBJ2-7	TRBD1	CASSTGQGGNEQYF	TGCGCCAGCAGCACGGGACAGGGCGGCAACGAGCAGTACTTC
TRBV10-1	-	TRBJ2-3	TRBD2	CASSEWDRGLAGGPRGDTQYF	TGCGCCAGCAGTGAGTGGGACAGGGGACTAGCGGGAGGGCCAAGGGGAGATACGCAGTATTTT
TRBV5-1	-	TRBJ2-5	TRBD1	CASSRDRGRETQYF	TGCGCCAGCAGCCGCGACAGGGGCAGAGAGACCCAGTACTTC
TRBV7-2	-	TRBJ2-7	TRBD1	CASSLAGTGTFYEQYF	TGTGCCAGCAGCTTAGCCGGGACAGGGACCTTCTACGAGCAGTACTTC
TRBV5-1	-	TRBJ2-3	-	CASSLGQSTDTQYF	TGCGCCAGCAGCTTGGGACAGAGCACAGATACGCAGTATTTT
TRBV3-1/TRBV3-2	-	TRBJ2-5	-	CASSQDIWGSVMETQYF	TGTGCCAGCAGCCAAGATATATGGGGCTCGGTCATGGAGACCCAGTACTTC
TRBV2	-	TRBJ2-2	TRBD2	CASSEALAGTGELFF	TGTGCCAGCAGTGAAGCGCTAGCGGGCACCGGGGAGCTGTTTTTT
TRBV7-5	-	TRBJ1-6	-	CVRSLFRGLSPLHF	TGTGTCAGAAGCTTGTTCAGGGGGCTTTCACCCCTCCACTTT
TRBV3-1/TRBV3-2	few	TRBJ1-2	-	CASSLDRSGYTF	TGTGCCAGCAGCCTTGACAGGAGCGGCTACACCTTC
TRBV11-2	-	TRBJ2-5	TRBD1	CASRYPGQGKETQYF	TGTGCCAGCAGGTATCCGGGACAGGGGAAAGAGACCCAGTACTTC
TRBV6-1	-	TRBJ1-5	-	CASSELDKSNQPQHF	TGTGCCAGCAGTGAACTGGACAAGAGCAATCAGCCCCAGCATTTT
TRBV10-3	once	TRBJ2-6	-	CAIQGGPGANVLTF	TGTGCCATTCAGGGTGGGCCGGGGGCCAACGTCCTGACTTTC
TRBV27	-	TRBJ1-2	-	CASRVGANYGYTF	TGTGCCAGCAGGGTCGGAGCTAACTATGGCTACACCTTC
TRBV18	-	TRBJ2-3	-	CASSPLRPGSTDTQYF	TGTGCCAGCTCCCCCTTGAGGCCGGGGAGCACAGATACGCAGTATTTT
TRBV7-9	-	TRBJ1-1	TRBD1	CASSSTGQGAEGAFF	TGTGCCAGCAGCTCGACGGGACAGGGGGCCGAAGGGGCTTTCTTT
TRBV5-4	once	TRBJ2-5	TRBD2	CASSSGTRGGETQYF	TGTGCCAGCAGCTCGGGGACCCGGGGGGGGGAGACCCAGTACTTC
TRBV3-1/TRBV3-2	-	TRBJ1-6	-	CASSHGTSFNSPLHF	TGTGCCAGCAGCCACGGGACATCCTTTAATTCACCCCTCCACTTT
TRBV6-5	few	TRBJ1-1	-	CASSYARGTEAFF	TGTGCCAGCAGTTACGCCAGGGGCACTGAAGCTTTCTTT
TRBV4-1	-	TRBJ1-2	TRBD1	CASSQDEGGQGGRGYTF	TGCGCCAGCAGCCAAGATGAAGGGGGGCAGGGGGGAAGAGGCTACACCTTC
TRBV12-3/TRBV12-4	-	TRBJ2-2	TRBD1	CASRGQAGELFF	TGTGCCAGCAGGGGACAGGCCGGGGAGCTGTTTTTT
TRBV29-1	-	TRBJ1-2	TRBD1	CSVATGVAGYTF	TGCAGCGTGGCCACAGGGGTAGCTGGCTACACCTTC
TRBV4-2	-	TRBJ1-4	TRBD1	CASSLRQGIEEKLFF	TGTGCCAGCAGCCTCCGACAGGGGATTGAGGAAAAACTGTTTTTT
TRBV11-2	-	TRBJ2-1	-	CASIPFGDINNEQFF	TGTGCCAGCATCCCCTTTGGGGACATAAACAATGAGCAGTTCTTC
TRBV5-1	-	TRBJ1-2	TRBD1	CASSPGQGVYGYTF	TGCGCCAGCAGCCCCGGACAGGGGGTGTATGGCTACACCTTC
TRBV28	few	TRBJ1-6	TRBD1	CASSPGHRGSPLHF	TGTGCCAGCAGTCCCGGACACAGGGGCTCACCCCTCCACTTT
TRBV6-6	-	TRBJ1-6	-	CASSYEDRNNSPLHF	TGTGCCAGCAGTTACGAGGACAGAAATAATTCACCCCTCCACTTT
TRBV7-9	-	TRBJ2-2	-	CASSSLLPRTVMNTGELFF	TGTGCCAGCAGCTCTTTACTTCCGCGGACAGTCATGAACACCGGGGAGCTGTTTTTT
TRBV5-1	few	TRBJ1-6	-	CASSLDDSSYNSPLHF	TGCGCCAGCAGCTTGGATGACAGCTCCTATAATTCACCCCTCCACTTT
TRBV10-2	few	TRBJ1-1	-	CASSLSHEGEAFF	TGCGCCAGCTCCCTATCCCACGAGGGTGAAGCTTTCTTT